The rows below give T cell receptor beta chains drawn from one sample of a study of cytomegalovirus exposure and HLA in healthy donors. Method: immunoSEQ multiplex PCR; TCRdb's copy keeps in-frame clones and lacks some. Of 240,000 or so clones in the sample, roughly four fifths were seen once. The material sequenced was PBMCs. Every receptor here comes from a woman in her sixties or seventies in good health and CMV-seropositive. Each CDR3 is given with its conserved first and last residue. A D gene is named only where the DNA matches it firmly. Size is stated for part of the rows, as once, few or many counts, or as a class when the clone is expanded.

TRBD1,TRBJ2-3,TRBV13,.,TGTGCCAGCAGCTTAGGGACAGGGGGCCGCACAGATACGCAGTATTTT,CASSLGTGGRTDTQYF
.,TRBJ2-7,TRBV28,.,TGTGCCGGAGGCGGCGGCGACTACGAGCAGTACTTC,CAGGGGDYEQYF
TRBD1,TRBJ2-1,TRBV5-6,.,TGTGCCAGCAGCCGAAAACCGGGACAGAACAATGAGCAGTTCTTC,CASSRKPGQNNEQFF
TRBD2,TRBJ2-1,TRBV11-2,.,TGTGCCAGCAGCTTAGGCGGGAGGACCTACAATGAGCAGTTCTTC,CASSLGGRTYNEQFF
TRBD1,TRBJ2-7,TRBV7-9,.,TGTGCCAGCAGCTTAGCGGACAGGGAATCGTCCTACGAGCAGTACTTC,CASSLADRESSYEQYF
TRBD1,TRBJ1-1,TRBV30,.,TGTGCCTGGGGGACAGGGGGCCCTGAAGCTTTCTTT,CAWGTGGPEAFF
.,TRBJ1-5,TRBV29-1,.,TGCAGCGTCCGAGGGGGGGGCATCAATCAGCCCCAGCATTTT,CSVRGGGINQPQHF
.,TRBJ2-6,TRBV5-1,.,TGCGCCAGCAGCTTGGGCCGGGCTGGGGCCAACGTCCTGACTTTC,CASSLGRAGANVLTF
.,TRBJ2-7,TRBV25-1,.,TGTGCCAGCAGTGAAAGGGGCGACGAGCAGTACTTC,CASSERGDEQYF
.,TRBJ1-1,TRBV30,.,TGTGCCTGGACGATGACAGTGAACACTGAAGCTTTCTTT,CAWTMTVNTEAFF
.,TRBJ2-5,TRBV11-2,.,TGTGCCAGCAGCTTAGAGACAGTTGGGATAGGGACCCAGTACTTC,CASSLETVGIGTQYF
.,TRBJ1-4,TRBV14,few,TGTGCCAGCAGCCCTTTGGGACACCACGATGAAAAACTGTTTTTT,CASSPLGHHDEKLFF
.,TRBJ2-7,TRBV19,.,TGTGCCAGTAGTATCGGGAATTCGCTTATAAGGGACGAGCAGTACTTC,CASSIGNSLIRDEQYF
TRBD1,TRBJ1-2,TRBV27,.,TGTGCCAGCAGTCTTGGGACAGGGGGCAGTTCTGGCTACACCTTC,CASSLGTGGSSGYTF
.,TRBJ1-2,TRBV10-3,.,TGTGCCATCAGTGAGTCTGAGACAGCTAACTATGGCTACACCTTC,CAISESETANYGYTF
.,TRBJ2-1,TRBV5-6,.,TGTGCCAGCAGCCGGAGGTCTCTTAAGAATGAGCAGTTCTTC,CASSRRSLKNEQFF
.,TRBJ1-2,TRBV19,once,TGTGCCAGTAGAAGCCAGGCGGGTCAGGAGGATGGATGGAACTATGGCTACACCTTC,CASRSQAGQEDGWNYGYTF
TRBD1,TRBJ2-2,TRBV27,.,TGTGCCAGCAGCGGGGACAGGGTTGGCACCGGGGAGCTGTTTTTT,CASSGDRVGTGELFF
.,TRBJ1-2,TRBV6-5,.,TGTGCCAGCAGTTACTCTGGGGGGGACTATGGCTACACCTTC,CASSYSGGDYGYTF
.,TRBJ2-3,TRBV2,.,TGTGCCAGCAGTGAAGCGCTTCAGGGCACAGATACGCAGTATTTT,CASSEALQGTDTQYF
TRBD1,TRBJ2-5,TRBV29-1,few,TGCAGCGTTGACGGGACAGTCGAGTCCCAGTACTTC,CSVDGTVESQYF
TRBD1,TRBJ2-5,TRBV19,.,TGTGCCAGTAGTATGAGGGTAGGCAGGGGGCAAGAGACCCAGTACTTC,CASSMRVGRGQETQYF
.,TRBJ1-3,TRBV7-9,.,TGTGCCAGCAGCCTCCCGGGGTCCTCTGGAAACACCATATATTTT,CASSLPGSSGNTIYF
.,TRBJ2-7,TRBV7-3,.,TGTGCCAGCAGCCCCCACGGAGGGGTTCCCTACGAGCAGTACTTC,CASSPHGGVPYEQYF
.,TRBJ1-5,TRBV5-6,.,TGTGCCAGCAGCTTGTTGGGGGCCCTCAATCAGCCCCAGCATTTT,CASSLLGALNQPQHF
.,TRBJ2-1,TRBV7-6,.,TGTGCCAGCAGCTCACTAGCAGGCGGCTACAATGAGCAGTTCTTC,CASSSLAGGYNEQFF
.,TRBJ2-5,TRBV7-6,few,TGTGCCAGCAGCTTAGAGGTGGTGGGGGGGCGAGAGACCCAGTACTTC,CASSLEVVGGRETQYF
.,TRBJ1-1,TRBV6-1,few,TGTGCCAGCAGTGAGAGGACAGAGAACACTGAAGCTTTCTTT,CASSERTENTEAFF
TRBD2,TRBJ2-5,TRBV5-4,few,TGTGCCAGCAGCAGGACTAGCGGGAGGGGAGGGGAGACCCAGTACTTC,CASSRTSGRGGETQYF
TRBD1,TRBJ1-2,TRBV27,.,TGTGCCAGCAGTTTATATGGCGCCCGCAGGGGGTCGTCGGATGGCTACACCTTC,CASSLYGARRGSSDGYTF
.,TRBJ2-7,TRBV5-4,.,TGTGCCAGCAGCTTGGGGCCTGTCTCCTACGAGCAGTACTTC,CASSLGPVSYEQYF
TRBD1,TRBJ2-1,TRBV6-1,once,TGTGCCAGCAGTGAACAGACAGGGTACAATGAGCAGTTCTTC,CASSEQTGYNEQFF
TRBD2,TRBJ2-3,TRBV4-1,once,TGCGCCAGCAGCCAAGAAGCGACTAGCGGGAGGACGCAGTATTTT,CASSQEATSGRTQYF
TRBD1,TRBJ2-7,TRBV5-6,.,TGTGCCAGCAGCATGCGACAGGGGAGGTACTACGAGCAGTACTTC,CASSMRQGRYYEQYF
TRBD1,TRBJ1-1,TRBV6-6,.,TGTGCCAGCAGAACAACAGGGGCCACTGAAGCTTTCTTT,CASRTTGATEAFF